This T cell receptor (beta chain) was recorded in a study of blood T cell repertoires in COVID-19. Study details: Acute and convalescent COVID-19 samples came from the United States, Italy and Spain.

Authors' analysis steps: From reference gene primer amplification, estimates of nucleated cell counts were derived. Profiling relied on immunoSEQ multiplex PCR, and the TCRdb table lists in-frame clones only, not all of them. V, J and clone size were drawn from that table, and D and trimming were deduced from the DNA. Of 180,000 or so clones listed, approximately 85% were seen once; the top ten hold approximately 5%. Cohort allocation depended upon clinical history that participants reported. Trimming cost V 5 bases and J 1 base, with 5 bases left between them. The germline V gene encodes CDR1 KGHSH and CDR2 LQKENI. The CDR3 has 12 amino acids.

The receptor comes from a man aged 35-49 years with acute COVID-19. V gene TRBV18 combines with J gene TRBJ1-2; no clear D. Sequencing input: PBMCs or T cells enriched from blood (not recorded which). CDR3: CASSDSNYGYTF. CDR3 in DNA: TGTGCCAGCTCAGATAGTAACTATGGCTACACCTTC.